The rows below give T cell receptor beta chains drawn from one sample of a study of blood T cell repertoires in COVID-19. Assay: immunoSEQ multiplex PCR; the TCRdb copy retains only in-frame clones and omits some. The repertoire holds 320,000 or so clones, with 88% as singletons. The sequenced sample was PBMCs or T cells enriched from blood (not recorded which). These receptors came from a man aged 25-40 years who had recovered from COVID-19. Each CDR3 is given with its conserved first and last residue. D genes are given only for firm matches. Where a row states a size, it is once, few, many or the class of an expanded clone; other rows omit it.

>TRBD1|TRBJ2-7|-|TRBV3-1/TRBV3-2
CASSQRTGAEGYEQYF
TGTGCCAGCAGCCAAAGGACAGGGGCGGAGGGCTACGAGCAGTACTTC
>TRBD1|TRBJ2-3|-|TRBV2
CASSQDRGPDTQYF
TGTGCCAGCAGTCAGGACAGGGGTCCCGATACGCAGTATTTT
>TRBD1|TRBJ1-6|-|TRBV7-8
CASSFGQGESPLHF
TGTGCCAGCAGCTTCGGACAGGGAGAATCACCCCTCCACTTT
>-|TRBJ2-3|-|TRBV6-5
CASKIAGTQYF
TGTGCCTCTAAAATAGCCGGCACGCAGTATTTT
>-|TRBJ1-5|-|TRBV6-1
CASSDQVLSNQPQHF
TGTGCCAGCAGTGATCAGGTTTTGAGCAATCAGCCCCAGCATTTT
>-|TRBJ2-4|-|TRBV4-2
CASSQDGTGTKLAKNIQYF
TGTGCCAGCAGCCAAGACGGAACCGGGACAAAATTAGCCAAAAACATTCAGTACTTC
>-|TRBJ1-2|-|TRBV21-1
CASSKQTPGQGGYGYTF
TGTGCCAGCAGCAAACAGACCCCGGGACAGGGTGGGTACGGCTACACCTTC
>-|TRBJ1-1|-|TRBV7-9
CASSLAGVGAFF
TGTGCCAGCAGCTTAGCAGGGGTCGGAGCTTTCTTT
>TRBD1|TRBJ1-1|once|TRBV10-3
CAISDDRGPGKAFF
TGTGCCATCAGCGACGACAGGGGTCCAGGAAAAGCTTTCTTT
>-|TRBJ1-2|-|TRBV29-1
CSVADRGGDYGYTF
TGCAGCGTTGCAGATCGAGGGGGTGACTATGGCTACACCTTC
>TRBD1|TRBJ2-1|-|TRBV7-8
CASSWDSYNEQFF
TGTGCCAGCAGCTGGGACAGCTACAATGAGCAGTTCTTC
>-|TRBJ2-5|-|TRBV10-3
CAIQEQETQYF
TGTGCCATCCAAGAGCAAGAGACCCAGTACTTC
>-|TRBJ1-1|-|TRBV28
CASNQGYPLLTEAFF
TGTGCCAGCAATCAGGGGTACCCCCTGCTCACTGAAGCTTTCTTT
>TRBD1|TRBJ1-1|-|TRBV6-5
CASSSDRGQAFF
TGTGCCAGCAGTTCAGACAGGGGGCAAGCTTTCTTT
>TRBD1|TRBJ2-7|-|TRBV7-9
CASSFDLFRDRVTYEQYF
TGTGCCAGCAGCTTCGATTTGTTTCGGGACAGGGTCACCTACGAGCAGTACTTC
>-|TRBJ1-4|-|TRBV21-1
CASRTGLTNEKLFF
TGTGCCAGCAGGACAGGGTTAACTAATGAAAAACTGTTTTTT
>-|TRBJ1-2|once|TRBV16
CASSDTPVARGSGYTF
TGTGCCAGCAGCGACACTCCTGTAGCACGGGGTTCTGGCTACACCTTC
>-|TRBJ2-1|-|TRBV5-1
CASSLAGNYNEQFF
TGCGCCAGCAGCTTGGCCGGGAACTACAATGAGCAGTTCTTC
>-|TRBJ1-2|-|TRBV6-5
CASSYYRGYGYTF
TGTGCCAGCAGTTACTATCGGGGCTATGGCTACACCTTC
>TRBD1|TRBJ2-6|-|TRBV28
CASTGGAGANVLTF
TGTGCCAGCACAGGGGGCGCTGGGGCCAACGTCCTGACTTTC
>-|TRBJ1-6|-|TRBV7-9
CASSLASQNSPLHF
TGTGCCAGCAGCTTAGCTTCCCAAAATTCACCCCTCCACTTT
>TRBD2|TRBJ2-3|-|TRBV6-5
CASRSGGGTDTQYF
TGTGCCAGCAGGTCGGGGGGGGGCACAGATACGCAGTATTTT
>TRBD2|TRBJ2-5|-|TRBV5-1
CASSLGAGGLQETQYF
TGCGCCAGCAGCTTGGGCGCGGGGGGACTGCAAGAGACCCAGTACTTC
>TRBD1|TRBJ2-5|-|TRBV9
CASSPRTGENGETQYF
TGTGCCAGCAGCCCTCGGACAGGAGAAAACGGAGAGACCCAGTACTTC
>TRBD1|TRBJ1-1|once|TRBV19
CASSSGTGVGRLEAFF
TGTGCCAGTAGTTCCGGGACAGGGGTAGGAAGACTTGAAGCTTTCTTT
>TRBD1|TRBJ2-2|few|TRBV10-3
CAISGIMTGMNTGELFF
TGTGCCATCAGCGGCATCATGACAGGGATGAACACCGGGGAGCTGTTTTTT
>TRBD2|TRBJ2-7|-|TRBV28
CASSLGTSGYEQYF
TGTGCCAGCAGTTTGGGAACTAGCGGCTACGAGCAGTACTTC
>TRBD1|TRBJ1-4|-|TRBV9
CASRGTGEKLFF
TGTGCCAGCAGAGGGACAGGTGAAAAACTGTTTTTT
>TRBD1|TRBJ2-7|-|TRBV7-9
CASSPPPGQGSYEQYF
TGTGCCAGCAGCCCCCCTCCGGGACAGGGCTCCTACGAGCAGTACTTC
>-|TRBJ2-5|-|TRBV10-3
CAISESASQETQYF
TGTGCCATCAGTGAGTCTGCTAGCCAAGAGACCCAGTACTTC
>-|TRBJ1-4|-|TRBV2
CASSDVPGREKLFF
TGTGCCAGCAGTGACGTCCCGGGGAGGGAAAAACTGTTTTTT
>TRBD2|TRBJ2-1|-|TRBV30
CAWSRSGGYNEQFF
TGTGCCTGGAGTCGAAGCGGGGGGTACAATGAGCAGTTCTTC
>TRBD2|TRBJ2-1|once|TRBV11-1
CASSLQRGGYNEQFF
TGTGCCAGCAGCTTGCAGCGGGGGGGCTACAATGAGCAGTTCTTC
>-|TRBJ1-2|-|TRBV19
CASSSRTALNYGYTF
TGTGCCAGTAGCTCTAGGACAGCCTTGAACTATGGCTACACCTTC
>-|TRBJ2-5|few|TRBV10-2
CASSDGLAAPQETQYF
TGCGCCAGCAGTGACGGGTTAGCGGCCCCCCAGGAGACCCAGTACTTC
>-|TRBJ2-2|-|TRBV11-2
CASSIGTLNTGELFF
TGTGCCAGCAGCATAGGGACACTGAACACCGGGGAGCTGTTTTTT
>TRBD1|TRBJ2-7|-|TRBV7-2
CASSLQPGQISGEQYF
TGTGCCAGCAGCCTACAACCGGGACAGATTTCGGGCGAGCAGTACTTC
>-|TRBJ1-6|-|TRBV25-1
CASSGLTDYNSPLHF
TGTGCCAGCAGTGGCCTGACAGACTATAATTCACCCCTCCACTTT
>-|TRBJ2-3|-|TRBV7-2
CAIGREIADTQYF
TGTGCCATCGGAAGGGAGATCGCAGATACGCAGTATTTT
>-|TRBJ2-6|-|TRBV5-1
CASSLGQSGANVLTF
TGCGCCAGCAGCTTGGGCCAGTCTGGGGCCAACGTCCTGACTTTC
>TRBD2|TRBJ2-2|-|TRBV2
CASSDYIRTSGGAGELFF
TGTGCCAGCAGTGACTATATTCGGACTAGCGGGGGGGCCGGGGAGCTGTTTTTT
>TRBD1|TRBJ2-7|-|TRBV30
CAWTGQGKRYEQYF
TGTGCCTGGACCGGACAGGGAAAACGCTACGAGCAGTACTTC
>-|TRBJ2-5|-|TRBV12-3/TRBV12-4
CASSLPTGETQYF
TGTGCCAGCAGTTTACCCACTGGAGAGACCCAGTACTTC
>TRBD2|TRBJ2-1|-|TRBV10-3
CAISAAEGLASNEQFF
TGTGCCATCAGTGCCGCGGAGGGACTAGCGTCGAATGAGCAGTTCTTC